The 16 T cell receptor beta chains listed next were all sequenced from one sample in a study of vaccination and CD4 T cells after COVID-19. The treatment is: approximately nine-day PBMC culture with coronavirus spike peptide pools or control peptides (ViraFEST assay). Gathering of the CD4+ T cells, from the unexposed donor, took place before the COVID-19 pandemic (2011-2018). The Oncomine TCR Beta short-read assay sequenced DNA from cultured CD4+ T cells. TCRdb re-analysed the PCR reads in MiXCR, keeping a single row per CDR3 protein. Altogether approximately 2,800 distinct CDR3 sequences are present, roughly 20% being singletons, with the ten largest covering approximately 24%. Their antigen targets remain unknown. The sequenced sample consisted of CD4+ T cells from blood, cultured in vitro. Receptor source: a human donor in good health.

V usage is TRBV18 and J usage is TRBJ1-1; D is uncertain. The CDR3 is 12 residues long. Trimming cost V 6 bases and J 7 bases, with 12 bases left between them. Germline V lookup: CDR1 KGHSH, CDR2 LQKENI. The DNA of the CDR3 is TGTGCCAGCTCCTCGGACGACATTGAAGCTTTCTTT. Residues: CASSSDDIEAFF. The variable domain in full, with the rest retrieved from reference TRBV18 and TRBJ1-1, is NAGVMQNPRHLVRRRGQEARLRCSPMKGHSHVYWYRQLPEEGLKFMVYLQKENIIDESGMPKERFSAEFPKEGPSILRIQQVVRGDSAAYFCASSSDDIEAFFGQGTRLTVV.

There are a few counts of this clonotype. The chain uses TRBV7-3 and TRBJ2-1, with 8 bases identical to TRBD1. Germline CDR1 SGHTA, CDR2 FQGTGA. The CDR3 runs 16 residues. J was trimmed by 6 bases and V by 2 bases; bases with no gene match: 9. The CDR3 bases are TGTGCCAGCAGCTTACTAACGACAGGGGCCTCCAATGAGCAGTTCTTC. Protein sequence: CASSLLTTGASNEQFF.

This clonotype was found a few times. The chain uses TRBV7-9 and TRBJ2-1; 10 bases align to TRBD2. The germline gives CDR1 SEHNR, CDR2 FQNEAQ (reference sequence). With 5 bases clipped from V and 0 bases from J, the junction kept 10 bases outside the gene matches. This CDR3 contains 18 residues. The CDR3 spells CASSTPLAGPGSYNEQFF. For the CDR3, the DNA is TGTGCCAGCAGCACCCCACTAGCGGGGCCTGGCTCCTACAATGAGCAGTTCTTC.

The table lists this clonotype with a few counts. The rearrangement uses TRBV19 and TRBJ2-7; perhaps D is TRBD1 or TRBD2 (5 bases each). The CDR3 sequence is 14 residues long. Germline loops: CDR1 LNHDA, CDR2 SQIVND (reference sequence). V was clipped by 5 bases and J by 3 bases, with 14 bases between them. The CDR3 sequence: CASSQPGRSYEQYF. CDR3 nucleotide sequence: TGTGCCAGTAGTCAACCGGGACGAAGCTACGAGCAGTACTTC.

The chain uses TRBV18 and TRBJ2-5; 7 bases are a match to TRBD2. The CDR3 runs 16 residues. The V segment lost 3 bases and the J segment 4 bases; nucleotides outside the gene matches: 11. The germline CDR1 and CDR2 sequences are KGHSH and LQKENI. CDR3 in DNA: TGTGCCAGCTCACCTAGGACTAGTCTGGTCGGAGAGACCCAGTACTTC. This sequence encodes CASSPRTSLVGETQYF.

This clonotype is labeled as medium-sized. The chain is built from TRBV20-1 and TRBJ2-3, with TRBD2 identical over 13 bases. CDR3 length: 14 residues. CDR1 is DFQATT and CDR2 is SNEGSKA in the germline V gene (reference sequence). V lost 5 bases, J lost 5 bases, and 4 bases stayed unmatched. The CDR3 reads CSAARTSGGDTQYF. CDR3 sequence (DNA): TGCAGTGCTGCCCGGACTAGCGGGGGAGATACGCAGTATTTT.

The chain combines TRBV5-6 with TRBJ2-1; D not resolved. Germline values: CDR1 SGHDT, CDR2 YYEEEE. The ends were cut back, 0 bases at V and 9 bases at J, with 19 bases in the middle. This CDR3 is built from 16 residues. The CDR3 nucleotides are TGTGCCAGCAGCTTGGGTCCATTCTCCTCTACAATTGAGCAGTTCTTC. Protein product: CASSLGPFSSTIEQFF.

The chain recombines TRBV11-2 with TRBJ2-1, with D hard to call. Germline V gives CDR1 SGHAT, CDR2 FQNNGV. This CDR3 contains 13 residues. Deletions cut 4 bases from V and 9 bases from J, with 13 bases between. As DNA, the CDR3 is TGTGCCAGCAGCTCCGTCTTGGGTAGTGAGCAGTTCTTC. It yields the protein CASSSVLGSEQFF.

A word on this clonotype: This may arise from a read error, as a much more abundant clone is one base away. This chain joins TRBV27 and TRBJ1-5; D might be TRBD1 (5 bases). This CDR3 has 17 residues. Germline V gene lookup returns CDR1 MNHEY and CDR2 SMNVEV (reference sequence). Trimming stripped 5 bases from V and 0 bases from J, with 17 bases between. The CDR3, as DNA: TGTGCCAGCAGTCCCCGGACAAGGACCGTTAGCAATCAGCCCCAGCATTTT. Its protein is CASSPRTRTVSNQPQHF.

This clonotype was detected a few times. The CDR3 loop is CASLHRTGASGELFF. The CDR3 DNA sequence: TGTGCCAGCCTCCACCGGACAGGGGCGAGCGGGGAGCTGTTTTTT. This rearrangement joins TRBV28 to TRBJ2-2, with TRBD1 matching over 9 bases. The J segment lost 7 bases and the V segment lost 8 bases, leaving 11 bases of the junction unmatched. The CDR3 totals 15 residues. From germline, CDR1 is MDHEN and CDR2 SYDVKM.

This clonotype was picked up a small number of times. This chain connects TRBV5-4 to TRBJ2-5, with TRBD2 identical over 9 bases. Germline lookup yields CDR1 SGHNT and CDR2 YYREEE (reference sequence). The V and J ends lost 1 base and 6 bases, in that order; junction bases with no gene match: 13. The CDR3 loop spans 17 amino acids. The CDR3 DNA is TGTGCCAGCAGCTTGCATTCGCGGGGGGGCACGAAAAAGACCCAGTACTTC. Protein product: CASSLHSRGGTKKTQYF.

This clonotype was recorded a few times. The chain employs TRBV5-1 and TRBJ1-6, with a possible D match to TRBD1 (5 bases). The CDR3 runs to 14 residues. Germline values: CDR1 SGHRS, CDR2 YFSETQ. With 0 bases removed from V and 9 bases from J, the gap between germline ends came to 10 bases. CDR3 loop: CASSLEGVGSPLHF. CDR3 bases: TGCGCCAGCAGCTTGGAAGGGGTTGGTTCACCCCTCCACTTT.

In its sample, this clonotype is medium-sized. The J gene is TRBJ1-1, the V gene TRBV20-1, with TRBD1 matching 8 bases. The length of the CDR3 is 13 residues. Germline assignment: CDR1 DFQATT and CDR2 SNEGSKA (reference sequence). The trim removed 6 bases at V and 5 bases at J, leaving 8 bases unmatched. In nucleotides, the CDR3 is TGCAGTGCGATCAGGGGGCGCGGGACTGAAGCTTTCTTT. Translating it yields CSAIRGRGTEAFF.

This clonotype has a handful of counts. The J gene is TRBJ1-5, the V gene TRBV30; D perhaps matches TRBD1 (6 bases). V was pared by 2 bases and J by 0 bases, with 20 bases between. Germline V gene sequence: CDR1 GTSNPN, CDR2 SVGIG (reference sequence). CDR3 length equals 18 residues. The CDR3 DNA reads TGTGCCTGGAGTCTTCCATACGGGACATCTTATAGCAATCAGCCCCAGCATTTT. Its translation: CAWSLPYGTSYSNQPQHF.

The CDR3 here is CATTLLAPGRRETQYF. Written as DNA, the CDR3 is TGTGCCACCACCTTGCTGGCTCCGGGCCGGCGAGAGACCCAGTACTTC. The V and J genes are TRBV2 and TRBJ2-5; D remains unclear. CDR3 length: 16 amino acids. V lost 10 bases and J lost 4, with 25 bases in between. CDR1 and CDR2 (germline): SNHLY, FYNNEI.

In this sample, this clonotype turned up a few times. The chain carries TRBV20-1 and TRBJ1-4; D perhaps matches TRBD1 (5 bases). CDR3 size: 13 residues. The germline CDR1 and CDR2 sequences are DFQATT and SNEGSKA (reference sequence). The ends were cut back, 3 bases at V and 4 bases at J, with 9 bases in the middle. The CDR3 coding sequence is TGCAGTGCTAGCGACAGACTTAATGAAAAACTGTTTTTT. This codes for CSASDRLNEKLFF.